What follows are 21 T cell receptor beta chains derived from one specimen sequenced in a study of cytomegalovirus exposure and HLA in healthy donors. Primers for the PCR totalled 60 Vbeta and 13 Jbeta. Sequenced by immunoSEQ multiplex PCR; TCRdb stores in-frame clones only, minus some. The sample has over 150,000 clones, 79% seen once; the top ten hold about 2%. Material: PBMCs. All receptors come from a man aged 40-55 years in good health and CMV-seronegative.

This clone was seen just once. V is TRBV28 and J is TRBJ2-7; 10 bases agree with TRBD1. CDR3 length: 15 residues. Germline lookup yields CDR1 MDHEN and CDR2 SYDVKM. V lost 6 bases and J lost 2; bases outside the gene matches: 7. DNA for the CDR3: TGTGCCAGCAGCCCTCCGGGACAGGGGACCTACGAGCAGTACTTC. This codes for CASSPPGQGTYEQYF.

V usage is TRBV19 and J usage is TRBJ2-7; TRBD1 aligns across 7 bases. This CDR3 has 12 residues. V lost 6 bases and J lost 4; bases outside the gene matches: 3. Germline V gene lookup returns CDR1 LNHDA and CDR2 SQIVND (reference sequence). CDR3 loop: CASRGTEYEQYF. The CDR3 DNA sequence: TGTGCCAGTAGGGGGACAGAATACGAGCAGTACTTC.

This clone was detected only a few times. The chain has TRBV21-1 and TRBJ2-5; the D call TRBD2 from the table was never checked on the DNA. TRBV21-1 is a listed pseudogene. The CDR3 runs 21 residues. The CDR3: CASSKVDSDGTSGSLQETQYF. The CDR3 region has the DNA TGTGCCAGCAGCAAAGTTGATTCTGACGGGACTAGCGGGAGTCTGCAAGAGACCCAGTACTTC.

In this sample, this clone turned up once. J is TRBJ2-1 and V is TRBV6-1; 11 nucleotides match TRBD2. This CDR3 is 13 amino acids long. In germline, CDR1 is MNHNS, CDR2 SASEGT. Losses at the gene ends were 5 bases for V and 15 bases for J; bases not matched to a gene: 9. The CDR3 loop reads CASSPLGTSGAFF. The CDR3 DNA reads as TGTGCCAGCAGTCCCCTTGGGACTAGCGGAGCGTTCTTC.

The gene calls are TRBV30 and TRBJ2-2; the D gene is possibly TRBD2 (6 bases). Germline V gives CDR1 GTSNPN, CDR2 SVGIG (reference sequence). The ends were cut back, 1 base at V and 0 bases at J, with 9 bases in the middle. The CDR3 is 15 amino acids. The CDR3 protein is CAWSGLATNTGELFF. DNA of the CDR3: TGTGCCTGGAGTGGGCTAGCGACGAACACCGGGGAGCTGTTTTTT.

This clone appeared a single time. The chain is built from TRBV5-1 and TRBJ2-1; 15 nucleotides line up with TRBD2. Unmatched junction bases numbered 6, after V lost 5 bases and J lost 6 bases. CDR3 length: 16 amino acids. The germline V gene has CDR1 SGHRS and CDR2 YFSETQ. The CDR3 bases are TGCGCCAGCAGACTACCGGGACTAGCGGGAGGCAATGAGCAGTTCTTC. Amino acid sequence: CASRLPGLAGGNEQFF. Full variable domain (missing parts from reference TRBV5-1 and TRBJ2-1): KAGVTQTPRYLIKTRGQQVTLSCSPISGHRSVSWYQQTPGQGLQFLFEYFSETQRNKGNFPGRFSGRQFSNSRSEMNVSTLELGDSALYLCASRLPGLAGGNEQFFGPGTRLTVL.

The rearrangement uses TRBV11-1 and TRBJ2-2; a possible D gene is TRBD1 (6 bases). V was pared by 6 bases and J by 4 bases, with 18 bases between. The CDR3 covers 16 residues. The germline gives CDR1 SGHAT, CDR2 FQDESV (reference sequence). The CDR3 loop reads CASRGAFGLTTGELFF. DNA of the CDR3: TGTGCCAGCAGGGGGGCCTTTGGACTGACCACCGGGGAGCTGTTTTTT.

V gene TRBV11-3 combines with J gene TRBJ2-1, with 9 bases matching TRBD2. The CDR3 has 17 amino acids. Losses at the gene ends were 5 bases for V and 7 bases for J; bases not matched to a gene: 15. Per the germline V gene, CDR1 is SGHNT and CDR2 is YENEEA. The CDR3 coding sequence is TGTGCCAGCAGCCAGCACCCCTTAGCGGGAGTGGGAAATGAGCAGTTCTTC. It is translated as CASSQHPLAGVGNEQFF.

This chain connects TRBV28 to TRBJ2-1; the match to TRBD1 covers 8 bases. CDR1 and CDR2 from the germline V gene are MDHEN and SYDVKM. The CDR3 is made up of 15 amino acids. V lost 7 bases, J lost 1 base, and 6 bases stayed unmatched. CDR3 bases: TGTGCCAGCACCGTTGGACAGGGTTCCTACAATGAGCAGTTCTTC. Its protein product is CASTVGQGSYNEQFF. Using reference TRBV28 and TRBJ2-1 for the parts outside the CDR3, the full variable domain is DVKVTQSSRYLVKRTGEKVFLECVQDMDHENMFWYRQDPGLGLRLIYFSYDVKMKEKGDIPEGYSVSREKKERFSLILESASTNQTSMYLCASTVGQGSYNEQFFGPGTRLTVL.

The chain is built from TRBV2 and TRBJ2-7, with 7 bases identical to TRBD2. CDR3 size: 14 residues. Trimming cost V 5 bases and J 2 bases; bases outside gene matches: 6. CDR1 is SNHLY and CDR2 is FYNNEI in the germline V gene. The CDR3 region is CASSPLSGPYEQYF. The CDR3 DNA sequence: TGTGCCAGCAGTCCCCTTAGCGGGCCCTACGAGCAGTACTTC.

This chain links TRBV27 with TRBJ2-1; 8 nucleotides line up with TRBD2. CDR1 and CDR2 (germline): MNHEY, SMNVEV (reference sequence). The CDR3 is 14 residues long. After removal of 3 bases from V and 3 bases from J, the junction contained 1 base not matched to a gene. CDR3 in amino acids: CASSFLAGYNEQFF. The CDR3 bases are TGTGCCAGCAGTTTTCTAGCGGGCTACAATGAGCAGTTCTTC.

V usage is TRBV19 and J usage is TRBJ1-1; unclear D gene. Trimming stripped 7 bases from V and 1 base from J, with 13 bases between. CDR1 is LNHDA, CDR2 SQIVND, per germline (reference sequence). This CDR3 contains 14 residues. The CDR3 is CASTTWSGNTEAFF. In DNA, the CDR3 is TGTGCCAGTACCACCTGGTCCGGGAACACTGAAGCTTTCTTT.

The rearrangement links TRBV11-2 to TRBJ1-6, with 8 bases that match TRBD1. V gave up 4 bases and J gave up 13 bases; unmatched junction bases: 6. Germline values: CDR1 SGHAT, CDR2 FQNNGV. This CDR3 comprises 13 residues. CDR3 in DNA: TGTGCCAGCAGCTCCCAGGACAGGGCGCCCCTCCACTTT. Its translation: CASSSQDRAPLHF.

The rearrangement joins TRBV4-1 to TRBJ1-4, with D possibly matching TRBD1 (5 bases). V was pared by 3 bases and J by 8 bases, with 19 bases between. The CDR3 runs 16 residues. Germline V gives CDR1 MGHRA, CDR2 YSYEKL. The CDR3 DNA follows: TGCGCCAGCAGCCACCTACCGACAGAGAAGAGAGAAAAACTGTTTTTT. It is translated as CASSHLPTEKREKLFF.

As for this clone: The same CDR3 arises from other DNA sequences in this sample as well. The chain carries TRBV6-5 and TRBJ2-7, with D unclear. CDR1 and CDR2 (germline): MNHEY, SVGAGI. The V end lost 0 bases, the J end lost 0 bases, and 3 bases lay between the germline ends. CDR3 length: 13 amino acids. The CDR3 DNA reads TGTGCCAGCAGTTACTCTAGCTCCTACGAGCAGTACTTC. This gives the protein CASSYSSSYEQYF.

The V gene is TRBV19, the J gene TRBJ2-2, with D perhaps matching TRBD1 (6 bases). Germline V lookup: CDR1 LNHDA, CDR2 SQIVND (reference sequence). With 1 base removed from V and 7 bases from J, the gap between germline ends came to 13 bases. This CDR3 spans 15 amino acids. The chain's CDR3 is CASSIVWGLGGELFF. The CDR3 bases are TGTGCCAGTAGTATAGTTTGGGGGCTCGGCGGGGAGCTGTTTTTT.

A single count supports this clone. V usage is TRBV11-3 and J usage is TRBJ2-1; weak D call: TRBD2 (6 bases). This CDR3 comprises 13 residues. Germline CDR1 is SGHNT and CDR2 is YENEEA. The V and J ends lost 3 bases and 8 bases respectively, with 11 bases between them. The CDR3 region has the DNA TGTGCCAGCAGCTTTGGGGGGTGGGATGAGCAGTTCTTC. This gives the protein CASSFGGWDEQFF.

This clone showed up just a few times. The chain's CDR3 is CASSLPPKGLREQFF. The CDR3 region has the DNA TGTGCCAGCAGTTTACCCCCTAAGGGACTGCGAGAGCAGTTCTTC. The chain combines TRBV6-6 with TRBJ2-1; possibly TRBD2 for D (6 bases). The CDR3 runs 15 residues. CDR1 and CDR2 from the germline V gene are MNHNY and SVGAGI (reference sequence). Between the trimmed V and J ends, which lost 4 bases and 10 bases, there was a span of 20 bases.

The chain is built from TRBV11-2 and TRBJ2-6, with D unresolved. The CDR3 runs to 16 residues. Germline V gene lookup returns CDR1 SGHAT and CDR2 FQNNGV. V was shortened by 2 bases and J by 0 bases, with 8 bases between the two germline ends. The CDR3 DNA follows: TGTGCCAGCAGCTTAAATATGGCCTCTGGGGCCAACGTCCTGACTTTC. Translating gives CASSLNMASGANVLTF.

The rearrangement uses TRBV13 and TRBJ2-2; D may be TRBD1 (6 bases). Germline V gives CDR1 PRHDT, CDR2 FYEKMQ (reference sequence). The CDR3 is made up of 16 amino acids. Trimming took off 6 bases at V and 0 bases at J, with 14 bases between the two ends. The CDR3 nucleotides read TGTGCCAGCAGGCCAATGGGGGCGTCGAACACCGGGGAGCTGTTTTTT. This translates into CASRPMGASNTGELFF.

The J gene is TRBJ1-1, the V gene TRBV19; TRBD1 might be the D (5 bases). V was shortened by 6 bases and J by 1 base, with 12 bases between the two germline ends. The CDR3 is made up of 14 amino acids. Germline values: CDR1 LNHDA, CDR2 SQIVND (reference sequence). The DNA for the CDR3 is TGTGCCAGTAGGTACGCGGGGACGAACACTGAAGCTTTCTTT. Translation gives CASRYAGTNTEAFF.